The T cell receptor (beta chain) described here comes from a study of blood T cell repertoires in COVID-19. Across the whole study: Researchers got acute and convalescent COVID-19 samples from the United States, Italy and Spain. The analysed material was cDNA or gDNA that came from T cells, B-cell-depleted T cells, or PBMCs.

In the study's own analysis: It was from reference gene primer amplification that nucleated cell counts were estimated. TCRdb keeps only in-frame clones here, not all; method: immunoSEQ multiplex PCR. V, J and clone size derive from that table, while D and trimming were established from the DNA sequence. The sample includes a few hundred thousand clones, roughly four fifths of them seen just once. The CDR3 covers 13 residues. The germline V gene encodes CDR1 SNHLY and CDR2 FYNNEI. J was trimmed by 1 base and V by 7 bases; bases with no gene match: 3. Sequencing was done on a sample of PBMCs or T cells enriched from blood (not recorded which). The clonotype originates from a woman aged 50 to 60 who had recovered from COVID-19. The chain links TRBV2 to TRBJ1-2, with TRBD1 identical over 7 bases. CDR3 bases: TGTGCCAGCAAGGGGGCTGGTAACTATGGCTACACCTTC. Its protein product is CASKGAGNYGYTF.